These T cell receptor beta chains were read from a single sample in a study of T cells in Graves' hyperthyroidism and ophthalmopathy. MiXCR, run by TCRdb on the multiplex PCR reads, gives a single entry per CDR3 protein. The sample shows roughly 250,000 distinct CDR3 sequences, 22% of them seen only once. The sequenced material came from blood. These receptors all stem from a man aged 30 to 45 with Graves' ophthalmopathy. The CDR3 runs from the conserved cysteine through the conserved F or W. A D gene is named only where the DNA matches it firmly. A clone size is listed for some rows: how often the clone was seen (once, few, many), or a class if it is expanded.

D gene,clone size,V gene,J gene,CDR3 DNA,CDR3 protein
-,-,TRBV18,TRBJ2-5,TGTGCCAGCTCACCGATATTAGGGAACACTCAAGAGGCCCAGTACTTC,CASSPILGNTQEAQYF
-,few,TRBV6-1,TRBJ2-1,TGTGCCAGCAGTTCCGTGGAGGGCCTTAATGAGCAGTTCTTC,CASSSVEGLNEQFF
TRBD2,many,TRBV28,TRBJ2-1,TGTGCCAGCAGCCCTGGACTAGCCCCCTACAATGAGCAGTTCTTC,CASSPGLAPYNEQFF
-,few,TRBV11-3,TRBJ2-7,TGTGCCACACCAAGGAACAGGGCCGACGAGCAGTACTTC,CATPRNRADEQYF
-,-,TRBV6-1,TRBJ2-7,TGTGCCAGCAGTGAAGCACTTACTTACGAGCAGTACTTC,CASSEALTYEQYF
-,few,TRBV12-3/TRBV12-4,TRBJ2-2,TGTGCCAGCAGTACCCTAGGGGAGCTGTTTTTT,CASSTLGELFF
TRBD2,-,TRBV7-6,TRBJ2-7,TGTGCCAGCAGCTTAGGACAAACGACTAGCGGGAGTCTCAACGAGCAGTACTTC,CASSLGQTTSGSLNEQYF
TRBD2,-,TRBV28,TRBJ2-1,TGTGCCAGCCGAAAGCCACTAGCGGGAGCAGGTGAGCAGTTCTTC,CASRKPLAGAGEQFF
TRBD2,few,TRBV28,TRBJ2-7,TGTGCCAGCAGCCAGGAGCCGGGACTAGGCTACGAGCAGTACTTC,CASSQEPGLGYEQYF
-,-,TRBV6-2/TRBV6-3,TRBJ2-7,TGTGCCAGCAGTTACTCGACGCTGGGGGGCCACGAGCAGTACTTC,CASSYSTLGGHEQYF
-,many,TRBV5-1,TRBJ2-7,TGCGCCAGCAGCCTTATCGGGACTCAAGACGAGCAGTACTTC,CASSLIGTQDEQYF
-,-,TRBV6-1,TRBJ2-7,TGTGCCAGCACCCACGAGAGGTTTCGGGAGCAGTACTTC,CASTHERFREQYF
-,-,TRBV10-1,TRBJ1-5,TGCGCCAGCAGTGAGTCCGACCGGGACACCCACAATCAGCCCCAGCATTTT,CASSESDRDTHNQPQHF
TRBD1,-,TRBV19,TRBJ1-2,TGTGCCAGTCGGACAGGGGTTGGTGGCTACACCTTC,CASRTGVGGYTF
TRBD1,many,TRBV6-1,TRBJ2-7,TGTGCCAGCAGTGAATATGGAGGACAGGGGGCATACGAGCAGTACTTC,CASSEYGGQGAYEQYF
-,many,TRBV30,TRBJ2-7,TGTGCCTGGAGTGGACAGGGAGGCTACGAGCAGTACTTC,CAWSGQGGYEQYF
TRBD2,many,TRBV3-1,TRBJ2-1,TGTGCCAGCAGCCTACGGACTAGCGGGACATCCAATGAGCAGTTCTTC,CASSLRTSGTSNEQFF
TRBD2,-,TRBV7-9,TRBJ2-7,TGTGCCAGCAGCCAATTAGCGGGAGTCGACGAGCAGTACTTC,CASSQLAGVDEQYF
-,-,TRBV12-3/TRBV12-4,TRBJ2-1,TGTGCCAGCAGTATACTAGTGCCTACCTACAATGAGCAGTTCTTC,CASSILVPTYNEQFF
TRBD1,-,TRBV28,TRBJ2-7,TGTGCCAGCAGTGGGGCCGGGGGACAGGACTCCTACGAGCAGTACTTC,CASSGAGGQDSYEQYF
-,-,TRBV6-5,TRBJ1-6,TGTGCCAGCAGTTACTCGAATCAGCGGAGGTCACCCCTCCACTTT,CASSYSNQRRSPLHF
-,-,TRBV5-5,TRBJ1-5,TGTGCCAGCAGCTTGTCCCACATTAGCAATCAGCCCCAGCATTTT,CASSLSHISNQPQHF
TRBD2,-,TRBV7-2,TRBJ2-1,TGTGCCAGCAGCACAAAGGGACTAGCGGGAGGGCGTGAGCAGTTCTTC,CASSTKGLAGGREQFF
-,-,TRBV4-1,TRBJ2-7,TGCGCCAGCAGCCAAGAAGCCAGCTACGAGCAGTACTTC,CASSQEASYEQYF
-,many,TRBV4-1,TRBJ1-5,TGCGCCAGCAGCCAAGCAAGGGATCAGCCCCAGCATTTT,CASSQARDQPQHF
TRBD1,-,TRBV20-1,TRBJ1-4,TGCAGTGCTAGAGCAAAGACAGGGCCTAAAGGGGAAAAACTGTTTTTT,CSARAKTGPKGEKLFF
TRBD1,many,TRBV20-1,TRBJ1-1,TGCAGTGCTAGAGATGGGACAGGGATCCGGACTGAAGCTTTCTTT,CSARDGTGIRTEAFF
-,many,TRBV6-5,TRBJ1-2,TGTGCCAGCAGTTACGCGACAGGTGGTTACGGCTACACCTTC,CASSYATGGYGYTF
TRBD2,-,TRBV30,TRBJ2-1,TGTGCCTCCCCTTCGGGGGGAGGGCGGCACAATGAGCAGTTCTTC,CASPSGGGRHNEQFF
-,-,TRBV6-6,TRBJ1-1,TGTGCCAGCAGTTACCAAGAGAACACTGAAGCTTTCTTT,CASSYQENTEAFF
-,many,TRBV29-1,TRBJ1-1,TGCAGCGTTGCGGTCAGAAACACTGAAGCTTTCTTT,CSVAVRNTEAFF
-,many,TRBV3-1,TRBJ2-5,TGTGCCAGCAGCCAAGCCCCCCAAGGGACCCAGTACTTC,CASSQAPQGTQYF
TRBD1,-,TRBV7-9,TRBJ1-5,TGTGCCAGCAGCCCAGAGGGGGACAGGGGAAAAAAGCCCCAGCATTTT,CASSPEGDRGKKPQHF
-,many,TRBV11-1,TRBJ1-2,TGTGCCAGCAGCTTCGGGGGTACCTATGGCTACACCTTC,CASSFGGTYGYTF
-,-,TRBV6-8,TRBJ2-5,TGTGCCAGCAGTTACTCGACGGGGGCCGGATACAAGTACTTC,CASSYSTGAGYKYF
-,-,TRBV30,TRBJ2-2,TGTGCCTGGATCACCACCTCAGGAGGCCCCGGGGAGCTGTTTTTT,CAWITTSGGPGELFF
-,few,TRBV20-1,TRBJ2-3,TGCAGTGCTAGCCGTAGCATGCCCCACACAGATACGCAGTATTTT,CSASRSMPHTDTQYF
-,many,TRBV30,TRBJ2-1,TGTGCCTGGAGTCAAACAATCAATGAGCAGTTCTTC,CAWSQTINEQFF
-,-,TRBV5-1,TRBJ1-4,TGCGCCAGCAGCTTGGTCCCACCTGACAGTAATGAAAAACTGTTTTTT,CASSLVPPDSNEKLFF
-,-,TRBV2,TRBJ2-3,TGTGCCAGCAGTGACAGCGGGAGCACAGATACGCAGTATTTT,CASSDSGSTDTQYF
-,many,TRBV7-9,TRBJ2-1,TGTGCCAGCAGCTTAGGGGCGGGATCGAATGAGCAGTTCTTC,CASSLGAGSNEQFF
TRBD1,-,TRBV18,TRBJ2-2,TGTGCCAGCCAGCCGGGACAGGGAAACACCGGGGAGCTGTTTTTT,CASQPGQGNTGELFF
-,-,TRBV13,TRBJ2-7,TGTGCCAGCACCTATGGGACTGGCTACGAGCAGTACTTC,CASTYGTGYEQYF
-,few,TRBV12-3/TRBV12-4,TRBJ2-7,TGTGCCAGCGGCTCGCCGGGCGAGCAGTACTTC,CASGSPGEQYF
-,-,TRBV6-2/TRBV6-3,TRBJ2-7,TGTGCCAGCAGTACATGGCCCTACGAGCAGTACTTC,CASSTWPYEQYF
TRBD2,many,TRBV6-1,TRBJ2-3,TGTGCCAGCAGTGAAACAGCTGGCGGGGGTGGCCCAGATACGCAGTATTTT,CASSETAGGGGPDTQYF
TRBD2,many,TRBV11-2,TRBJ2-7,TGTGCCAGCAGCTTCTGGACTAGCGGGAGCGGGGACGAGCAGTACTTC,CASSFWTSGSGDEQYF
TRBD2,-,TRBV24-1,TRBJ2-2,TGTGCCACCAGTGATCCGCCTAGCGGGAGATTTAACGGGGAGCTGTTTTTT,CATSDPPSGRFNGELFF
-,-,TRBV10-3,TRBJ1-6,TGTGCCATCAGTAACCCGGACGGGGGGCGTTCACCCCTCCACTTT,CAISNPDGGRSPLHF
-,many,TRBV7-9,TRBJ2-5,TGTGCCAGCAGCTCGGCGGGTGTTCAGACCCAGTACTTC,CASSSAGVQTQYF
TRBD1,many,TRBV3-1,TRBJ1-2,TGTGCCAGCAGAGGGACAGGGGGCGGCTATGGCTACACCTTC,CASRGTGGGYGYTF
-,many,TRBV2,TRBJ2-3,TGTGCCAGCAGGGAGGGACTGCACACAGATACGCAGTATTTT,CASREGLHTDTQYF
TRBD1,few,TRBV20-1,TRBJ1-1,TGCAGTGCTAGAGGAGTAGGGAACAGGGGGGGCACTGAAGCTTTCTTT,CSARGVGNRGGTEAFF
-,many,TRBV30,TRBJ2-1,TGTGCCGGGCAGCAGTCCTACAATGAGCAGTTCTTC,CAGQQSYNEQFF
-,many,TRBV3-1,TRBJ2-6,TGTGCCAGCAGTACAACAGGGTCTGGGGCCAACGTCCTGACTTTC,CASSTTGSGANVLTF